These T cell receptor beta chains were read from a single sample in a study of blood T cells in healthy people across ages. TCRdb re-derived calls from the 5' RACE reads in MiXCR, one entry per CDR3 protein. Of around 1.7 million distinct CDR3 sequences in the sample, under 30% were seen once. The sample taken for sequencing was blood. The receptors come from a woman aged 30 to 39 in good health. CDR3s include the opening cysteine and the closing phenylalanine or tryptophan. A D gene is named only where the DNA matches it firmly. A clone size is listed for some rows: how often the clone was seen (once, few, many), or a class if it is expanded.

v_gene	d_gene	abundance	j_gene	CDR3aa	CDR3nt
TRBV7-2	NA	many	TRBJ2-7	CASSLGPGVSYEQYF	TGTGCCAGCAGCTTAGGACCGGGAGTATCCTACGAGCAGTACTTC
TRBV7-3	NA	NA	TRBJ1-1	CASSLRGGGADTEAFF	TGTGCCAGCAGCTTAAGGGGGGGGGGCGCCGACACTGAAGCTTTCTTT
TRBV7-9	TRBD2	NA	TRBJ2-1	CASSLVGLAGDRNEQFF	TGTGCCAGCAGCTTAGTCGGGCTAGCGGGAGACCGAAATGAGCAGTTCTTC
TRBV20-1	TRBD2	few	TRBJ2-1	CSARVPKAGNYNEQFF	TGCAGTGCTAGAGTCCCCAAAGCGGGAAACTACAATGAGCAGTTCTTC
TRBV7-2	NA	few	TRBJ2-4	CASSLRPMGAKNIQYF	TGTGCCAGCAGCTTACGACCAATGGGAGCCAAAAACATTCAGTACTTC
TRBV20-1	NA	once	TRBJ1-5	CSAREGEGSDQPQHF	TGCAGTGCTAGAGAAGGTGAAGGAAGCGATCAGCCCCAGCATTTT
TRBV6-1	NA	NA	TRBJ1-4	CASSEPRPATNEKRFF	TGTGCCAGCAGTGAACCCCGCCCTGCAACTAATGAAAAACGGTTTTTT
TRBV2	NA	few	TRBJ2-7	CASSEGGGWYEQYF	TGTGCCAGCAGTGAAGGCGGGGGCTGGTACGAGCAGTACTTC
TRBV6-1	TRBD1	few	TRBJ1-1	CASSVLTGEAAFF	TGTGCCAGCAGTGTTTTGACAGGGGAGGCAGCTTTCTTT
TRBV28	TRBD2	NA	TRBJ2-3	CASSLPGERGGASTDTQYF	TGTGCCAGCAGTTTGCCAGGGGAGCGCGGGGGGGCTAGCACAGATACGCAGTATTTT
TRBV18	NA	few	TRBJ2-2	CASPPEPTGELFF	TGTGCCAGCCCGCCGGAACCCACCGGGGAGCTGTTTTTT
TRBV12-5	NA	NA	TRBJ2-3	CASGLGGPTDTQYF	TGTGCTAGTGGTTTGGGAGGCCCCACAGATACGCAGTATTTT
TRBV9	TRBD2	NA	TRBJ2-7	CVSSVAGGGGYEQYF	TGTGTCAGCAGCGTAGCGGGCGGGGGAGGATATGAGCAGTACTTC
TRBV7-6	NA	many	TRBJ1-5	CASSSVGNQPQHF	TGTGCCAGCAGCTCCGTAGGCAATCAGCCCCAGCATTTT
TRBV7-3	NA	NA	TRBJ1-1	CASSPSSLYTEAFF	TGTGCCAGCAGCCCCAGTAGTTTATACACTGAAGCTTTCTTT
TRBV7-2	NA	once	TRBJ1-2	CASRLQARGYTF	TGTGCCAGCAGGTTACAGGCCAGGGGCTACACCTTC
TRBV4-1	NA	once	TRBJ1-2	CASSQARGECGGYTF	TGCGCCAGCAGCCAAGCCCGGGGGGAGTGCGGTGGCTACACCTTC
TRBV20-1	TRBD1	NA	TRBJ1-1	CSATLNRGSTEAFF	TGCAGTGCTACCCTGAACAGGGGATCCACTGAAGCTTTCTTT
TRBV12-3/TRBV12-4	NA	NA	TRBJ1-1	CASSLGGNEAFF	TGTGCCAGCAGTTTGGGCGGGAATGAAGCTTTCTTT
TRBV29-1	NA	few	TRBJ2-2	CSVTGRRDTGELFF	TGCAGCGTTACGGGGCGGAGGGACACCGGGGAGCTGTTTTTT
TRBV20-1	NA	few	TRBJ2-1	CSARDSPISYNEQFF	TGCAGTGCTAGAGACTCCCCGATCTCCTACAATGAGCAGTTCTTC
TRBV5-1	TRBD2	NA	TRBJ2-1	CASNLAVGDEQFF	TGCGCCAGCAATCTAGCGGTGGGAGATGAGCAGTTCTTC
TRBV20-1	NA	NA	TRBJ2-7	CSARDTGAPKDEQYF	TGCAGTGCTAGAGATACCGGGGCCCCAAAGGATGAGCAGTACTTC
TRBV11-2	NA	few	TRBJ1-6	CASSLAGAGGSPLHF	TGTGCCAGCAGCTTAGCGGGGGCGGGAGGCTCACCCCTCCACTTT
TRBV7-2	TRBD2	few	TRBJ2-3	CASSFRGGRWSDTQYF	TGTGCCAGCAGCTTCCGGGGCGGGAGATGGTCAGATACGCAGTATTTT
TRBV18	TRBD1	NA	TRBJ2-1	CASSPSRDRAAGEQFF	TGTGCCAGCTCACCCTCCCGGGACAGGGCAGCAGGTGAGCAGTTCTTC
TRBV4-3	NA	NA	TRBJ2-1	CASSQDTGSPGKGNEQFF	TGCGCCAGCAGCCAAGATACAGGTAGTCCGGGTAAGGGGAATGAGCAGTTCTTC
TRBV5-1	NA	many	TRBJ2-5	CASSVRDLQETQYF	TGCGCCAGCAGCGTCCGGGATCTCCAAGAGACCCAGTACTTC
TRBV29-1	NA	few	TRBJ1-4	CSVRTAPNEKLFF	TGCAGCGTTAGGACCGCTCCTAATGAAAAACTGTTTTTT
TRBV3-1	NA	NA	TRBJ1-1	CASSQYGHTEAFF	TGTGCCAGCAGCCAATACGGGCACACTGAAGCTTTCTTT
TRBV7-3	NA	NA	TRBJ1-2	CASSGTGSLGYTF	TGTGCCAGCAGCGGAACAGGGTCGCTTGGCTACACCTTC
TRBV7-2	NA	few	TRBJ2-7	CASTMGAYEQYF	TGTGCCAGCACTATGGGGGCCTACGAGCAGTACTTC
TRBV7-9	TRBD1	NA	TRBJ1-1	CASSLGRDRNTEAFF	TGTGCCAGCAGCTTAGGCAGGGACAGAAACACTGAAGCTTTCTTT
TRBV5-1	TRBD2	NA	TRBJ2-1	CASSLGTSGRANNEQFF	TGCGCCAGCAGCTTGGGAACTAGCGGGAGGGCCAATAATGAGCAGTTCTTC
TRBV6-2/TRBV6-3	TRBD2	many	TRBJ2-7	CASSGSGRFEQYF	TGTGCCAGCAGCGGTAGCGGGAGGTTCGAGCAGTACTTC
TRBV20-1	TRBD1	few	TRBJ2-1	CSARGGQGYNEQFF	TGCAGTGCTAGAGGGGGACAGGGATACAATGAGCAGTTCTTC
TRBV20-1	NA	NA	TRBJ1-2	CSARADRPRDYGYTF	TGCAGTGCTAGAGCCGACAGGCCGAGGGACTATGGCTACACCTTC
TRBV16	NA	NA	TRBJ2-1	CASSPTGAGEQFF	TGTGCCAGCAGCCCGACGGGGGCGGGTGAGCAGTTCTTC
TRBV29-1	NA	NA	TRBJ1-4	CSVESQDEKLFF	TGCAGCGTTGAAAGCCAGGATGAAAAACTGTTTTTT
TRBV4-1	NA	many	TRBJ2-7	CASSQAHLRYEQYF	TGCGCCAGCAGCCAGGCTCACCTCAGGTACGAGCAGTACTTC
TRBV2	NA	NA	TRBJ1-5	CASSVSLLGNQPQHF	TGTGCCAGCAGTGTTTCGCTTTTGGGCAATCAGCCCCAGCATTTT
TRBV27	NA	few	TRBJ2-1	CASSFKGGRSYNEQFF	TGTGCCAGCAGTTTTAAGGGGGGGAGATCCTACAATGAGCAGTTCTTC
TRBV10-3	NA	NA	TRBJ2-1	CAISRGLVAGPNEQFF	TGTGCCATCAGCAGGGGGCTGGTAGCGGGACCAAATGAGCAGTTCTTC
TRBV7-9	NA	many	TRBJ2-1	CASSLISIEQFF	TGTGCCAGCAGCCTGATAAGTATTGAGCAGTTCTTC
TRBV28	TRBD1	NA	TRBJ2-5	CASSLRTGAPQTQYF	TGTGCCAGCAGTTTAAGAACAGGGGCCCCCCAGACCCAGTACTTC
TRBV12-3/TRBV12-4	TRBD2	few	TRBJ2-4	CASRMSYGAGALAKNIQYF	TGTGCCAGCAGAATGAGTTATGGAGCGGGGGCCCTAGCCAAAAACATTCAGTACTTC
TRBV5-1	NA	many	TRBJ2-5	CASSNDQETQYF	TGCGCCAGCAGCAACGACCAAGAGACCCAGTACTTC
TRBV3-1	NA	NA	TRBJ2-7	CASSQDWEVREQYF	TGTGCCAGCAGCCAAGATTGGGAGGTTCGAGAGCAGTACTTC
TRBV20-1	TRBD1	NA	TRBJ2-7	CSARGDRGFEQYF	TGCAGTGCTAGAGGGGACAGGGGTTTCGAGCAGTACTTC
TRBV24-1	NA	NA	TRBJ2-6	CATSDSTGTGANVLTF	TGTGCCACCAGTGATTCAACAGGGACTGGGGCCAACGTCCTGACTTTC
TRBV19	NA	few	TRBJ1-1	CATLPGSMNTEAFF	TGTGCCACCCTACCCGGGTCGATGAACACTGAAGCTTTCTTT
TRBV20-1	NA	NA	TRBJ1-2	CSAPRDIYGYTF	TGCAGTGCTCCCCGGGACATCTATGGCTACACCTTC
TRBV12-3/TRBV12-4	TRBD2	NA	TRBJ2-5	CASSLALAGLEEVQYF	TGTGCCAGCAGTTTGGCGCTAGCGGGCCTAGAAGAGGTCCAGTACTTC
TRBV4-3	NA	many	TRBJ2-6	CASSKVVVSSGANVLTF	TGCGCCAGCAGTAAGGTAGTGGTGAGCTCTGGGGCCAACGTCCTGACTTTC
TRBV5-1	NA	NA	TRBJ2-6	CASRHDGAGANVLTF	TGCGCCAGCAGGCATGACGGGGCTGGGGCCAACGTCCTGACTTTC
TRBV5-1	NA	few	TRBJ2-7	CASSLSPGSSYEQYF	TGCGCCAGCAGCTTGTCCCCAGGGAGTTCCTACGAGCAGTACTTC
TRBV5-1	NA	NA	TRBJ2-3	CASSLWGQTRTDTQYF	TGCGCCAGCAGCTTGTGGGGACAAACTCGCACAGATACGCAGTATTTT
TRBV4-1	TRBD2	NA	TRBJ2-3	CAGSPDVQRGGTQYF	TGCGCCGGCAGCCCCGATGTTCAGCGGGGGGGTACGCAGTATTTT
TRBV30	NA	NA	TRBJ2-1	CAWRRSPNYEQFF	TGTGCCTGGAGACGGTCTCCCAACTATGAGCAGTTCTTC